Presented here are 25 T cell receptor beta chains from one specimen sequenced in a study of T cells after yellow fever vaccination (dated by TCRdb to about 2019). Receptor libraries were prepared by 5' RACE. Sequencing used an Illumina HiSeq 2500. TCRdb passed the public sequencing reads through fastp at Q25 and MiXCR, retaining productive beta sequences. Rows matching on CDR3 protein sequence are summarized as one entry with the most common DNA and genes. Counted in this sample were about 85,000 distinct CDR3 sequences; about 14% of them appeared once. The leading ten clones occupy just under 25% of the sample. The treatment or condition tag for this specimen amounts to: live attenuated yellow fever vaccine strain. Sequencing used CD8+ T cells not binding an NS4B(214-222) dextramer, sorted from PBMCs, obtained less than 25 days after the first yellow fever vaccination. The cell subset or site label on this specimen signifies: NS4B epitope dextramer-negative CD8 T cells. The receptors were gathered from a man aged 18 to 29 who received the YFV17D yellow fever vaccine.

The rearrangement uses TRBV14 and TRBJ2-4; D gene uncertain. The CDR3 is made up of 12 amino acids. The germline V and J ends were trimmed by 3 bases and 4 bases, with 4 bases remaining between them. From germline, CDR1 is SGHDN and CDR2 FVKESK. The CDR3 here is CASSHRKNIQYF. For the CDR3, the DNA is TGTGCCAGCAGCCACAGAAAAAACATTCAGTACTTC.

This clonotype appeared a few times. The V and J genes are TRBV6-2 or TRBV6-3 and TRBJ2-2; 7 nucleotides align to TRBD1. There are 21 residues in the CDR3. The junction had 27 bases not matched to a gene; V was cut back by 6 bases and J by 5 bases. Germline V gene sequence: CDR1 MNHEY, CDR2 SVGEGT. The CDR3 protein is CASRHQNYRDRDVFLTGELFF. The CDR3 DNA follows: TGTGCCAGCAGACACCAAAATTATCGAGACAGGGATGTATTTCTAACCGGGGAGCTGTTTTTT.

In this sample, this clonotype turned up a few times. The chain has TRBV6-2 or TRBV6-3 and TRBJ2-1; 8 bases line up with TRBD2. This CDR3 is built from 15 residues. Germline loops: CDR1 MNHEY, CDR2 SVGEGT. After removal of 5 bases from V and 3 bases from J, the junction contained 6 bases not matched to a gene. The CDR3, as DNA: TGTGCCAGCAGTGTCACGGGGGGGTTCTACAATGAGCAGTTCTTC. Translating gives CASSVTGGFYNEQFF.

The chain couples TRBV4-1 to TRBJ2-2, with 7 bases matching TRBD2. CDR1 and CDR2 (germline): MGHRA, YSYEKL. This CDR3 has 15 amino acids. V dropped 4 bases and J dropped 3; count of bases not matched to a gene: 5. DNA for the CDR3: TGCGCCAGCAGCCTCGAAGCGGGGTACACCGGGGAGCTGTTTTTT. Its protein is CASSLEAGYTGELFF.

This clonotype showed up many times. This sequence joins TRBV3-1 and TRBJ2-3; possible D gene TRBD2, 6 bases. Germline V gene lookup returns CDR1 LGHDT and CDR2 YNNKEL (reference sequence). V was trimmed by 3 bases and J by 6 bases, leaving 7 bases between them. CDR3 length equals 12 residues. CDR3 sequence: CASSQLADTQYF. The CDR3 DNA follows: TGTGCCAGCAGCCAGCTAGCGGATACGCAGTATTTT.

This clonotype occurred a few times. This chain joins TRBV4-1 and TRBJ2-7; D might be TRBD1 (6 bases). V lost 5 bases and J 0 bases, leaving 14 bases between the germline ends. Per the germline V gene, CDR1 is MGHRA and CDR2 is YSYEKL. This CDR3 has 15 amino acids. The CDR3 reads CASSFRTDSSYEQYF. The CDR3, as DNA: TGCGCCAGCAGCTTTCGGACGGACAGCTCCTACGAGCAGTACTTC.

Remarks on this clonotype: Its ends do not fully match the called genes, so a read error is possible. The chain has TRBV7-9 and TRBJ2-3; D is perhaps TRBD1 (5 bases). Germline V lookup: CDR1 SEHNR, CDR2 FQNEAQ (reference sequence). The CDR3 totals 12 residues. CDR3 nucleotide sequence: TGTGCCAGCAGCTTTCAGACAGATGCGCAGTATTTT. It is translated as CASSFQTDAQYF. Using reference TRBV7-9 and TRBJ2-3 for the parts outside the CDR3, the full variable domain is DTGVSQNPRHKITKRGQNVTFRCDPISEHNRLYWYRQTLGQGPEFLTYFQNEAQLEKSRLLSDRFSAERPKGSFSTLEIQRTEQGDSAMYLCASSFQTDAQYFGPGTRLTVL.

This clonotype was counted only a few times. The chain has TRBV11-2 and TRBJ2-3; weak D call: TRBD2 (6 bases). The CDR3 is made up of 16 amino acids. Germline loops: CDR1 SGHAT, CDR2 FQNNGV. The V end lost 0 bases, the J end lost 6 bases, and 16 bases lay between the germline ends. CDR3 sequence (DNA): TGTGCCAGCAGCTTAGATAAGCCGGGGGTCCGCGATACGCAGTATTTT. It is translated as CASSLDKPGVRDTQYF.

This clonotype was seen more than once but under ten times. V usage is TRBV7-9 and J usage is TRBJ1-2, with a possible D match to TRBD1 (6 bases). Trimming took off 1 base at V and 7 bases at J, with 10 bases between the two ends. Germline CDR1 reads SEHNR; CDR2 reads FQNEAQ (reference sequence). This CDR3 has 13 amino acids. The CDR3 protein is CASSLGDIFGYTF. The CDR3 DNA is TGTGCCAGCAGCTTAGGGGACATTTTTGGCTACACCTTC. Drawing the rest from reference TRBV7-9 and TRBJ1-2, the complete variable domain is DTGVSQNPRHKITKRGQNVTFRCDPISEHNRLYWYRQTLGQGPEFLTYFQNEAQLEKSRLLSDRFSAERPKGSFSTLEIQRTEQGDSAMYLCASSLGDIFGYTFGSGTRLTVV.

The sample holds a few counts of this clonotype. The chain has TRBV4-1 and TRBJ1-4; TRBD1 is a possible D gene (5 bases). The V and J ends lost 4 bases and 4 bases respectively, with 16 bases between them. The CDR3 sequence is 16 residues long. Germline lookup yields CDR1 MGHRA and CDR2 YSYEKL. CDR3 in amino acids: CASSPWDEVFNEKLFF. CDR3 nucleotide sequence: TGCGCCAGCAGCCCTTGGGACGAGGTTTTTAATGAAAAACTGTTTTTT.

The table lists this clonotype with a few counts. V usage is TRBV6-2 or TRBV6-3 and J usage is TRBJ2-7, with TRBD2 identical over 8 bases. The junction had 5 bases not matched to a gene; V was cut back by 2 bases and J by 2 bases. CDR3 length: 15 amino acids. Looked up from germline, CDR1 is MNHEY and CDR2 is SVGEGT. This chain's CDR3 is CASSYGLAGTYEQYV. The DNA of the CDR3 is TGTGCCAGCAGTTACGGACTAGCTGGAACCTACGAGCAGTACGTC.

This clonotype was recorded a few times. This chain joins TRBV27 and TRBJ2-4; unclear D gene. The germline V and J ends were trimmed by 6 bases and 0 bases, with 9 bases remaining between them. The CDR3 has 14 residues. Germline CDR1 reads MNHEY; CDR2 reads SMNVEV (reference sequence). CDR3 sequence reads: CASSRGVAKNIQYF. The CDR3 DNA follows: TGTGCCAGCAGCCGCGGCGTAGCCAAAAACATTCAGTACTTC.

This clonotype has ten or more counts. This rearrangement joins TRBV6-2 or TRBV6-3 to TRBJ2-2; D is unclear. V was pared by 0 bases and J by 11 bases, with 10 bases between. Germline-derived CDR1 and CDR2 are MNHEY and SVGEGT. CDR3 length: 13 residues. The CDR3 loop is CASSYSIFFELFF. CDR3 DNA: TGTGCCAGCAGTTACTCGATCTTCTTTGAGCTGTTTTTT.

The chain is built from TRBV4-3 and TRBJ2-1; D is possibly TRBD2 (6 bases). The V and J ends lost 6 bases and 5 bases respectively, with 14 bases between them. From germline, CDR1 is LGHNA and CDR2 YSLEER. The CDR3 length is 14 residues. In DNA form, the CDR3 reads TGCGCCAGCAGTCCCGGGACTCAGAACAATGAGCAGTTCTTC. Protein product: CASSPGTQNNEQFF.

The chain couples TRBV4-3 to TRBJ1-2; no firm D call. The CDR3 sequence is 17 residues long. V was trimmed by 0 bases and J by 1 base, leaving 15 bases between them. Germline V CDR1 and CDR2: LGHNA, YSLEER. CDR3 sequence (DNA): TGCGCCAGCAGCCAAGACGGAGGGTCCGACGGTAACTATGGCTACACCTTC. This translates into CASSQDGGSDGNYGYTF.

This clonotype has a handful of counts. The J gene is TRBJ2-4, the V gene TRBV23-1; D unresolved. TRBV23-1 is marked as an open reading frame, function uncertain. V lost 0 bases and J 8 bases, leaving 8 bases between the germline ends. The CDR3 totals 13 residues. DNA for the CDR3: TGCGCCAGCAGTCAATCCTGTGTATACATTCAGTACTTC. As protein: CASSQSCVYIQYF.

In DNA, the CDR3 is TGTGCCAGCAGCCCAGAGGGGGGGCGCGTATTTTCCGGGGAGCTGTTTTTT. Translation gives CASSPEGGRVFSGELFF. The rearrangement links TRBV7-2 to TRBJ2-2; D is possibly TRBD2 (7 bases). Germline CDR1 reads SGHTA; CDR2 reads FQGNSA. Trimming stripped 5 bases from V and 6 bases from J, with 22 bases between. This CDR3 is built from 17 residues. The full variable domain, rest sourced from reference TRBV7-2 and TRBJ2-2, is GAGVSQSPSNKVTEKGKDVELRCDPISGHTALYWYRQSLGQGLEFLIYFQGNSAPDKSGLPSDRFSAERTGGSVSTLTIQRTQQEDSAVYLCASSPEGGRVFSGELFFGEGSRLTVL.

The DNA of the CDR3 is TGTGCCAGCAGCCCCCCGGCAACCACTGAAGCTTTCTTT. This translates into CASSPPATTEAFF. The genes are TRBV7-9 and TRBJ1-1; no clear D gene. Trimming took off 5 bases at V and 4 bases at J, with 11 bases between the two ends. The CDR3 extends over 13 amino acids. The germline V gene encodes CDR1 SEHNR and CDR2 FQNEAQ (reference sequence).

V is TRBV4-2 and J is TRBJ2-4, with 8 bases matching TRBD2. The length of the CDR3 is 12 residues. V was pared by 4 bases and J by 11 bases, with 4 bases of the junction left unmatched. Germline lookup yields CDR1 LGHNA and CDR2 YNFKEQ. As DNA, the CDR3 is TGTGCCAGCAGCCTAGGAGCGGGGGTTCAGTACTTC. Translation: CASSLGAGVQYF.

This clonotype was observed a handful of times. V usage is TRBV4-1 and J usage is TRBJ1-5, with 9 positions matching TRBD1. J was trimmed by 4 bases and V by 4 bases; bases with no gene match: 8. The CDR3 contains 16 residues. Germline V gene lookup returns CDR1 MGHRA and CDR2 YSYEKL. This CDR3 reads CASSLIPGQGNQPQHF. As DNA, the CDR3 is TGCGCCAGCAGCCTAATACCGGGACAGGGAAATCAGCCCCAGCATTTT.

CDR3 in amino acids: CASSFSWIAGTSGDTQYF. CDR3 DNA: TGTGCCAGCAGCTTTTCCTGGATAGCGGGTACCAGTGGGGATACGCAGTATTTT. This chain uses TRBV7-8 with TRBJ2-3; TRBD2 agrees at 7 bases. With 3 bases clipped from V and 6 bases from J, the junction kept 18 bases outside the gene matches. CDR3 length equals 18 residues. Germline CDR1 SGHVS, CDR2 FQNEAQ. The whole variable domain, remainder taken from reference TRBV7-8 and TRBJ2-3, is GAGVSQSPRYKVAKRGQDVALRCDPISGHVSLFWYQQALGQGPEFLTYFQNEAQLDKSGLPSDRFFAERPEGSVSTLKIQRTQQEDSAVYLCASSFSWIAGTSGDTQYFGPGTRLTVL.

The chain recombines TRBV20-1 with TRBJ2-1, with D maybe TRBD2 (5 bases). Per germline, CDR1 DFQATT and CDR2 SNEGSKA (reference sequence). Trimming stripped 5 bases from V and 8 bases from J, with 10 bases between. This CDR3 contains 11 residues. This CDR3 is CSAHPEDEQFF. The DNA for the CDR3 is TGCAGTGCTCACCCGGAGGATGAGCAGTTCTTC.

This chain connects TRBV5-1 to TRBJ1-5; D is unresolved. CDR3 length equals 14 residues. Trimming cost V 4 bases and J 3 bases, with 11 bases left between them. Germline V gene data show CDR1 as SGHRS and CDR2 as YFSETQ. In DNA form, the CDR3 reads TGCGCCAGCAGCGCCGCGGGCCTCAATCAGCCCCAGCATTTT. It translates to CASSAAGLNQPQHF.

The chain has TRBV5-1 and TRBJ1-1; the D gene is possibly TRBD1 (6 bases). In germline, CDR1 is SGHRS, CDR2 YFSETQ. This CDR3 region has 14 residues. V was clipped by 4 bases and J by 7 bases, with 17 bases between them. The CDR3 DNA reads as TGCGCCAGCAGCCGGGCCGGGGGCGCCATTGAAGCTTTCTTT. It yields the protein CASSRAGGAIEAFF.

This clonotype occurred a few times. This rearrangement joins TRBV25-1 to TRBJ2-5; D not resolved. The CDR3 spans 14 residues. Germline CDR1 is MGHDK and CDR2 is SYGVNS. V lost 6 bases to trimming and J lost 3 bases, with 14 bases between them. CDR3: CASSAIATEETQYF. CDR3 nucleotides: TGTGCCAGCAGCGCGATCGCGACCGAAGAGACCCAGTACTTC. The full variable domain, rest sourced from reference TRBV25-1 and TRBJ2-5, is EADIYQTPRYLVIGTGKKITLECSQTMGHDKMYWYQQDPGMELHLIHYSYGVNSTEKGDLSSESTVSRIRTEHFPLTLESARPSHTSQYLCASSAIATEETQYFGPGTRLLVL.